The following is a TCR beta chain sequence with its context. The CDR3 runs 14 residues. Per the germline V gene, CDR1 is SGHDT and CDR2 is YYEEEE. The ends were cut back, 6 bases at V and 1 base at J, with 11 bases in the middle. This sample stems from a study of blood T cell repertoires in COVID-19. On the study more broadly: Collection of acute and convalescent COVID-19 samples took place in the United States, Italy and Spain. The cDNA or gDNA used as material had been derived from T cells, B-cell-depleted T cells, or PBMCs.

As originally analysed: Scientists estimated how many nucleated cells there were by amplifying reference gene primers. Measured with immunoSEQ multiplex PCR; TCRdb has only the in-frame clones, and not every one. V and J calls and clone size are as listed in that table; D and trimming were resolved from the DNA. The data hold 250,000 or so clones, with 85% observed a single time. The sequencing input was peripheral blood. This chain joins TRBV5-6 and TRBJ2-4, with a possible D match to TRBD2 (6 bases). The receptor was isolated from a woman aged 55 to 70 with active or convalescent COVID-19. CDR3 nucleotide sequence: TGTGCCAGCACCCGTCGGGGGGCCAAAAACATTCAGTACTTC. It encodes CASTRRGAKNIQYF.